The entry below describes one T cell receptor (beta chain). Its antigen remains unidentified. One entry per CDR3 protein results from TCRdb running MiXCR on the 5' RACE reads. Seen here are 400,000 to 550,000 distinct CDR3 sequences, roughly a quarter observed once, and the top ten hold around 3%. This sample is part of a study of identical twins. Study results and limitations: Memory repertoires showed no such pattern, whereas abundant cord blood beta clonotypes carried fewer insertions. There is a chance that invariant MAIT and iNKT cells partially muddied zero-insertion analyses.

This CDR3 has 15 residues. V was cut by 0 bases and J by 1 base, with 12 bases left in between. CDR1 and CDR2 from the germline V gene are DFQATT and SNEGSKA (reference sequence). The sample also formed part of further work on T cells expressing NK-cell markers.

V usage is TRBV20-1 and J usage is TRBJ2-5; a weak D match, TRBD2 (6 bases). The sample taken for sequencing was CD4+ T cells sorted from blood. This TCR came from a young woman in good health. CDR3 in DNA: TGCAGTGCTAGAGATCTTGCGACTAGCCAAGAGACCCAGTACTTC. It specifies CSARDLATSQETQYF.